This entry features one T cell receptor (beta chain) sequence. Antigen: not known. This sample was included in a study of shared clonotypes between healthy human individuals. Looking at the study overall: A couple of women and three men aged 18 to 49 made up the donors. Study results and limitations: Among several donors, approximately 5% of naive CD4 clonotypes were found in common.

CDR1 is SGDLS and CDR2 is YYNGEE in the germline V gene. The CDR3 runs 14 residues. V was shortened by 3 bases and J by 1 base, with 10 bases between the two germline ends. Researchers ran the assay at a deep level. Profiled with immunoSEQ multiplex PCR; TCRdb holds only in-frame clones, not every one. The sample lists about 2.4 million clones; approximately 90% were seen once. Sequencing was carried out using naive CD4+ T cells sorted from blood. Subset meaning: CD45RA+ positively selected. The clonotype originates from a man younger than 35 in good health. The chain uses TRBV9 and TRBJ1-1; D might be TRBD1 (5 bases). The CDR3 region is CASSAEGRNTEAFF. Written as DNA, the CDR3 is TGTGCCAGCAGCGCTGAGGGGAGGAACACTGAAGCTTTCTTT.